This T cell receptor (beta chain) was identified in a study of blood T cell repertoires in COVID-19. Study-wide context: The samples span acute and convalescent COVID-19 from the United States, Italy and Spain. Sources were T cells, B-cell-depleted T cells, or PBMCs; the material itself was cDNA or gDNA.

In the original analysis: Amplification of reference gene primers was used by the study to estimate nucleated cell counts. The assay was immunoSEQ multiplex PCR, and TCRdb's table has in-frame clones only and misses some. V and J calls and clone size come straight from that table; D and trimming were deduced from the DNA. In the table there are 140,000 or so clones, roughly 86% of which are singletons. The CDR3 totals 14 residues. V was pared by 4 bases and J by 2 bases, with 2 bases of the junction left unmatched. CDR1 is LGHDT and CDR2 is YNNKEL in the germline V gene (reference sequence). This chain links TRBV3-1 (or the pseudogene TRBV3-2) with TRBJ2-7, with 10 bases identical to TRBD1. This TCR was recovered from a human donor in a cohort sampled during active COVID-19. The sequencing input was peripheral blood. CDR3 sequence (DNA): TGTGCCAGCAGCCCCGGGACAGGGGCCTACGAGCAGTACTTC. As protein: CASSPGTGAYEQYF.